The present entry profiles one T cell receptor beta chain with its context. Its antigen is currently unknown. The data stem from a study of shared clonotypes between healthy human individuals. Study results and limitations: Generally, estimated richness proved larger in naive subsets than it did in memory subsets.

Donors were Caucasian adults residing in Nashville, Tennessee, USA. Repertoires were generated with immunoSEQ multiplex PCR, while TCRdb's copy carries only in-frame clones and drops some. The sample lists about 2.4 million clones, 80% to 95% occurring once. The TCR sequence derives from a man between 18 and 29 years old in good health. Some clones in this sample may be carry-over from other donors' samples. The sequenced sample consisted of naive CD4+ T cells from PBMCs. Subset here: CD45RA+ positively selected.

CDR3 nucleotides: TGTGCCAGTAGTATACGTTCAGATCCGAACTATGGCTACACCTTC. It is translated as CASSIRSDPNYGYTF. The chain joins TRBV19 to TRBJ1-2; no clear D gene. Trimming stripped 2 bases from V and 2 bases from J, with 12 bases between. CDR1 and CDR2 from the germline V gene are LNHDA and SQIVND (reference sequence). The CDR3 spans 15 residues.